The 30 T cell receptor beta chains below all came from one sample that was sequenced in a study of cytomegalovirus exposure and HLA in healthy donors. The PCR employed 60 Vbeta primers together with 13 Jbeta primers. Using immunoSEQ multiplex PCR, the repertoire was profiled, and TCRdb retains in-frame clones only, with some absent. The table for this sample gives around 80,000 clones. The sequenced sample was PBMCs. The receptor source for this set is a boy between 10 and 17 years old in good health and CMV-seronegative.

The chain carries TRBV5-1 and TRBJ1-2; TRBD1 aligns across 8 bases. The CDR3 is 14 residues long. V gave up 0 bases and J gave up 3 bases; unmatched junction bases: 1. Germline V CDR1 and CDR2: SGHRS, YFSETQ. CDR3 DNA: TGCGCCAGCAGCTTGGGACAGGGGTACTATGGCTACACCTTC. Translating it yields CASSLGQGYYGYTF.

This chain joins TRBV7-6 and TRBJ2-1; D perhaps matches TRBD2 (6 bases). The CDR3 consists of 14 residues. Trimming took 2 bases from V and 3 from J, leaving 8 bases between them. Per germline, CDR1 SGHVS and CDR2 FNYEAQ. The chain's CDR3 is CASSLTGSYNEQFF. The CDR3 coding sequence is TGTGCCAGCAGCTTAACCGGGAGCTACAATGAGCAGTTCTTC.

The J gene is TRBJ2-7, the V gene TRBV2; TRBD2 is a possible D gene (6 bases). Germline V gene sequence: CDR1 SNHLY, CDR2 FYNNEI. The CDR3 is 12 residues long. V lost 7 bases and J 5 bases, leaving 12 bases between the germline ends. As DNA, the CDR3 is TGTGCCAGCAAGGGGACTGAGAACGAGCAGTACTTC. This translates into CASKGTENEQYF.

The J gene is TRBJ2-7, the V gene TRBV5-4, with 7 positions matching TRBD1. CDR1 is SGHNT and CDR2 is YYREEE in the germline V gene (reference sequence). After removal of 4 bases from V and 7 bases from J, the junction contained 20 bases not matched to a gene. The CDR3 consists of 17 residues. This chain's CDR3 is CASSPGTDPRYTEEQYF. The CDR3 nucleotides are TGTGCCAGCAGCCCCGGGACAGACCCTCGGTATACGGAGGAGCAGTACTTC.

In nucleotides, the CDR3 is TGTGCCAGCAGCGTAGGGGCTAGCGGGAGCGGTGAGCAGTTCTTC. Amino acids: CASSVGASGSGEQFF. V is TRBV9 and J is TRBJ2-1, with TRBD2 matching 10 bases. Germline loops: CDR1 SGDLS, CDR2 YYNGEE. This CDR3 comprises 15 residues. Unmatched junction bases numbered 6, after V lost 0 bases and J lost 9 bases. Full variable domain (rest looked up from reference TRBV9 and TRBJ2-1): DSGVTQTPKHLITATGQRVTLRCSPRSGDLSVYWYQQSLDQGLQFLIQYYNGEERAKGNILERFSAQQFPDLHSELNLSSLELGDSALYFCASSVGASGSGEQFFGPGTRLTVL.

CDR3 in DNA: TGTGCCAGCAGCCTCGCGGGCACAGATACGCAGTATTTT. Encoded protein: CASSLAGTDTQYF. This chain connects TRBV9 to TRBJ2-3, with D unclear. Trimming removed 4 bases at V and 1 base at J, with 7 bases between. CDR3 length equals 13 residues. CDR1 and CDR2 (germline): SGDLS, YYNGEE. The full variable domain, its missing parts supplied by reference TRBV9 and TRBJ2-3, is DSGVTQTPKHLITATGQRVTLRCSPRSGDLSVYWYQQSLDQGLQFLIQYYNGEERAKGNILERFSAQQFPDLHSELNLSSLELGDSALYFCASSLAGTDTQYFGPGTRLTVL.

The CDR3 DNA is TGTGCCAGCTCACCCCCGACTAGGGTGGAGACCCAGTACTTC. Translated, it gives CASSPPTRVETQYF. The chain recombines TRBV18 with TRBJ2-5, with D perhaps matching TRBD2 (6 bases). The CDR3 length is 14 residues. Germline-derived CDR1 and CDR2 are KGHSH and LQKENI. V was shortened by 3 bases and J by 5 bases, with 13 bases between the two germline ends.

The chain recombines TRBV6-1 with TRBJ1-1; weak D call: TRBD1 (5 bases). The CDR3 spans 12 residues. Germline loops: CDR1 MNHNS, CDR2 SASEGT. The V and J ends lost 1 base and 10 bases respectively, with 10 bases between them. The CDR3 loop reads CASSEGGGGAFF. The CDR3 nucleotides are TGTGCCAGCAGTGAAGGTGGGGGGGGAGCTTTCTTT.

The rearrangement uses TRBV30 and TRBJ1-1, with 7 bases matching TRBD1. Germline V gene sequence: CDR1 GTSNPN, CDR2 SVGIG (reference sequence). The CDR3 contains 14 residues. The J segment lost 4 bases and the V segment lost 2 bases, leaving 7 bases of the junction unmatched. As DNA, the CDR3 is TGTGCCTGGAGTAGAGGGGGCGGAGGCACTGAAGCTTTCTTT. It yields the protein CAWSRGGGGTEAFF.

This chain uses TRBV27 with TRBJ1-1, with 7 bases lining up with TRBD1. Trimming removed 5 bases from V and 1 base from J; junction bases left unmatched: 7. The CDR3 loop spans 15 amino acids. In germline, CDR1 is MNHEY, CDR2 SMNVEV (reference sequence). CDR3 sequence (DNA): TGTGCCAGCAGTCCGAGACAGGGCTCGAACACTGAAGCTTTCTTT. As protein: CASSPRQGSNTEAFF.

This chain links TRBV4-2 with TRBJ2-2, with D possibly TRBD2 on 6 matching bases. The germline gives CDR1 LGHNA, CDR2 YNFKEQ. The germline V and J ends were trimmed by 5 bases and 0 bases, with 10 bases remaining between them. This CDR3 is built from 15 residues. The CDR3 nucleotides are TGTGCCAGCAGCGACGCGGGGACGAACACCGGGGAGCTGTTTTTT. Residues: CASSDAGTNTGELFF.

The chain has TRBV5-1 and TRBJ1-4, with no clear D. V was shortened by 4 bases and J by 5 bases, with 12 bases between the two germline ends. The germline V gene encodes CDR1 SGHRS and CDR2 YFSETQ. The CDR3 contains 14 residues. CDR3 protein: CASSAALKNEKLFF. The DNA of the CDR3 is TGCGCCAGCAGCGCAGCGCTAAAAAATGAAAAACTGTTTTTT.

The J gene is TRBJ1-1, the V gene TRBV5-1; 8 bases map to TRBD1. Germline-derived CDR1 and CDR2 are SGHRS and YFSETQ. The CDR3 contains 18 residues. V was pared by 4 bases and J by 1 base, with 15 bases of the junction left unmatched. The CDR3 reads CASSHQHPGTGSNTEAFF. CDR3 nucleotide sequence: TGCGCCAGCAGCCATCAACATCCCGGGACAGGTTCGAACACTGAAGCTTTCTTT.

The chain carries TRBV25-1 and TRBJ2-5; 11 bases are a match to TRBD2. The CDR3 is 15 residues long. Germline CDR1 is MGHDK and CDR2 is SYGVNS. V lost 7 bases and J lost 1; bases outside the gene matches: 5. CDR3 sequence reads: CASKETSGIQETQYF. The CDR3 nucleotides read TGTGCCAGCAAGGAGACTAGCGGGATCCAAGAGACCCAGTACTTC.

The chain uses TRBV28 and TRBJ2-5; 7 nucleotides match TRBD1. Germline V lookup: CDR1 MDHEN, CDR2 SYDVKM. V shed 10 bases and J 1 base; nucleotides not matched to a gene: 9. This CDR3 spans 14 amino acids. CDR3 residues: CATHPGQSQETQYF. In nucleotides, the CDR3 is TGTGCCACTCACCCGGGACAGTCCCAAGAGACCCAGTACTTC.

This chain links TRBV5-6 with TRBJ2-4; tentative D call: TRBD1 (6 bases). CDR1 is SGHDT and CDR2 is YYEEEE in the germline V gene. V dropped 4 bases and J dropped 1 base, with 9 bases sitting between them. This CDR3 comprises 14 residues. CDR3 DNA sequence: TGTGCCAGCAGCCCAGGGGAGGCCAAAAACATTCAGTACTTC. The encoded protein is CASSPGEAKNIQYF.

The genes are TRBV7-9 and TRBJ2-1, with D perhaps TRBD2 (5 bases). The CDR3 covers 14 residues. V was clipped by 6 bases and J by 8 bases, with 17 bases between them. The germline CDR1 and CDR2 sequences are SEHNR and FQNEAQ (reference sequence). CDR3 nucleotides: TGTGCCAGCAGTAAGGACTTAGGAGATGATGAGCAGTTCTTC. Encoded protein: CASSKDLGDDEQFF.

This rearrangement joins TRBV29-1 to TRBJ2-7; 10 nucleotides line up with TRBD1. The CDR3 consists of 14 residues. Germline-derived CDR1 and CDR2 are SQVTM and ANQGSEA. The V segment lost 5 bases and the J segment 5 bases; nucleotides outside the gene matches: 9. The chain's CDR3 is CSVLQTGGSDEQYF. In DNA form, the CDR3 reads TGCAGCGTTCTCCAGACAGGGGGCTCGGACGAGCAGTACTTC.

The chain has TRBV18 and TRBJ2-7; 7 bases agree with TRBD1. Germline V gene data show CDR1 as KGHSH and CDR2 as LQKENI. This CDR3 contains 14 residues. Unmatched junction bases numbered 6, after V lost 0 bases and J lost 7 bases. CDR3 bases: TGTGCCAGCTCACCACCGATGAAACAGGGGGAGCAGTACTTC. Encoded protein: CASSPPMKQGEQYF. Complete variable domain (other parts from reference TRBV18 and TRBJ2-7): NAGVMQNPRHLVRRRGQEARLRCSPMKGHSHVYWYRQLPEEGLKFMVYLQKENIIDESGMPKERFSAEFPKEGPSILRIQQVVRGDSAAYFCASSPPMKQGEQYFGPGTRLTVT.

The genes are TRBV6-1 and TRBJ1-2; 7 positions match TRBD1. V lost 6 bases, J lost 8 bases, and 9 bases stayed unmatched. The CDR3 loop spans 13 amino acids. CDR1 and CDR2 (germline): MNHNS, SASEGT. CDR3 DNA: TGTGCCAGCAGCCTGACCAGGGGGGACGGCTACACCTTC. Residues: CASSLTRGDGYTF.

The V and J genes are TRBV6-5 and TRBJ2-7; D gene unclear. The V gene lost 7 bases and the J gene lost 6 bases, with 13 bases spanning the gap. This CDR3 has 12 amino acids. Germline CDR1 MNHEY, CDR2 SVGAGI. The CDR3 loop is CASNRDGSEQYF. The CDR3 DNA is TGTGCCAGCAACAGAGACGGCTCCGAGCAGTACTTC.

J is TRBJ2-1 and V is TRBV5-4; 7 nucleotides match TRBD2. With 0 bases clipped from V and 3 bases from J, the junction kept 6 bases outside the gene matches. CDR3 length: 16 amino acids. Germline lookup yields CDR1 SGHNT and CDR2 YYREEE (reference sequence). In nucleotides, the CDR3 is TGTGCCAGCAGCTTGGGTGGGGCTAGCGGCTACAATGAGCAGTTCTTC. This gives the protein CASSLGGASGYNEQFF.

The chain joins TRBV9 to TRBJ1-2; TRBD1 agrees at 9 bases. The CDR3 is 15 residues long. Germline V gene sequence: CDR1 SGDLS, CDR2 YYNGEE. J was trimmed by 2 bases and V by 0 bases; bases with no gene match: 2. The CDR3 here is CASSVGGTGNYGYTF. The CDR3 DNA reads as TGTGCCAGCAGCGTAGGAGGGACAGGGAACTATGGCTACACCTTC. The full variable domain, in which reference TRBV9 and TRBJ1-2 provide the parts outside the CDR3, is DSGVTQTPKHLITATGQRVTLRCSPRSGDLSVYWYQQSLDQGLQFLIQYYNGEERAKGNILERFSAQQFPDLHSELNLSSLELGDSALYFCASSVGGTGNYGYTFGSGTRLTVV.

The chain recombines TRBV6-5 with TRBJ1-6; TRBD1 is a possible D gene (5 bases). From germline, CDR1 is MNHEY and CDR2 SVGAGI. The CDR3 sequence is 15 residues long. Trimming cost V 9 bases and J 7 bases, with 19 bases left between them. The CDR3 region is CASSTDRLRNSPLHF. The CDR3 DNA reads TGTGCCAGTTCGACAGATAGGCTTCGGAATTCACCCCTCCACTTT.

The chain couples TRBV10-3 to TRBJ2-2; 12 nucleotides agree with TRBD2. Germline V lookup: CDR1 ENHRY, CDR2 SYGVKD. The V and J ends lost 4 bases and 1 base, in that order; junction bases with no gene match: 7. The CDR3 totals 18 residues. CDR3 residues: CAISGNKGLAGNTGELFF. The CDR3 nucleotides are TGTGCCATCAGTGGAAACAAGGGACTAGCGGGGAACACCGGGGAGCTGTTTTTT.

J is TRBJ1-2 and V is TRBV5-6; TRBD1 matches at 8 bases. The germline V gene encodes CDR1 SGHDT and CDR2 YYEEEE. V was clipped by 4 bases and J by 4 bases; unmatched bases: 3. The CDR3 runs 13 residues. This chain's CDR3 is CASSQGQVYGYTF. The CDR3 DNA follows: TGTGCCAGCAGCCAGGGACAGGTCTATGGCTACACCTTC.

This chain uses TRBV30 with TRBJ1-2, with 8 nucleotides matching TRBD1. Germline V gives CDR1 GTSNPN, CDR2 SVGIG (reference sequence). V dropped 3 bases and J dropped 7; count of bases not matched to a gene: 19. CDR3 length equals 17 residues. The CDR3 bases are TGTGCCTGGAGGCCCGGTAGAGTCAGGGGGCGCGACGGTGGCTACACCTTC. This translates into CAWRPGRVRGRDGGYTF.

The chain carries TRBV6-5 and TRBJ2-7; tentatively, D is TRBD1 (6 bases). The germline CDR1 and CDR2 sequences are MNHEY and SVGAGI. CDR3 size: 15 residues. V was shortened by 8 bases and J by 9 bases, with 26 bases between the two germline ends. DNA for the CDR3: TGTGCCAGCTCCCACGAAGGGGACACCGGAGTAGGGCAGTACTTC. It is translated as CASSHEGDTGVGQYF.

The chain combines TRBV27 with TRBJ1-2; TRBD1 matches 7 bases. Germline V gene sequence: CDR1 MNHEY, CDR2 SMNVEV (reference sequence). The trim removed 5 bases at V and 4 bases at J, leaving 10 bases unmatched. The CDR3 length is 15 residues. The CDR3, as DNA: TGTGCCAGCAGTCCACGACAGGGTATTTCCTATGGCTACACCTTC. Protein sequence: CASSPRQGISYGYTF.

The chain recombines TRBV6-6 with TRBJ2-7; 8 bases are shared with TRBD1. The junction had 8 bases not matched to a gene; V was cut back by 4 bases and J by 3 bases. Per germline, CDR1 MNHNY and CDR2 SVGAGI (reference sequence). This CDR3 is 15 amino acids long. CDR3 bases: TGTGCCAGCAGTTTCCCAGGACAGGGACGCTACGAGCAGTACTTC. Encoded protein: CASSFPGQGRYEQYF.